This T cell receptor beta chain was documented in a study of neoadjuvant anti-PD-1 for oral cavity cancer listed by TCRdb under 2021. Broadly, across the study: Before curative-intent surgical resection, most patients were given three to four biweekly doses of nivolumab at 3 mg/kg. Patients without progression received a fourth nivolumab dose around day 43 and underwent definitive surgical resection on days 50-56. Responders were defined as patients with complete response, partial response or stable disease by RECIST 1.1; non-responders were defined as patients with progression. A roughly 30% response rate was observed in the parent correlative cohort, in which approximately 11 patients were included. Points the paper makes about the study in general: TCR analyses included only a few patients per response group, and the authors called for larger cohorts for validation. Higher pretreatment blood Treg/Th17 ratios correlated with both higher pretreatment blood TCRbeta clonality and lower post-treatment tumor TCRbeta clonality. Greater tumor shrinkage was correlated with larger post-treatment sizes of preexisting intratumoral clones, suggesting that expansion of preexisting clones contributed to response.

The time point label, read with the paper, signifies: after neoadjuvant nivolumab, at surgical resection. None of the patients had received prior systemic or radiation treatment, and all were newly diagnosed with stage II-IVA oral cavity squamous cell carcinoma. The cohort was composed of patients with HPV-negative, locally advanced oral cavity squamous cell carcinoma. The samples were obtained from a longitudinal correlative study of a single-arm phase II trial testing neoadjuvant nivolumab in oral cavity squamous cell carcinoma. Subject-matched pre- and post-treatment PBMCs and tumors from three responders and three non-responders underwent genomic DNA-based TCRbeta sequencing. The Maxwell RSC DNA from Tissue kit was used to isolate genomic DNA from tumor tissue. For survey sequencing of tumor libraries, mostly approximately 5.2 ug of input genomic DNA was used, and two replicates were run per sample. The immunoSEQ hsTCRbeta kit was used to prepare TCRbeta libraries, following the manufacturer's instructions. The completed libraries were mixed into a single pool at 3 nM, then sequenced with an Illumina NovaSeq 6000 S4 flow cell. In the source study's methods: Raw data preprocessing and quality control were performed with the immunoSEQ Analyzer. The analysis was limited to productive rearrangements, and each clonotype was defined by a unique CDR3 amino acid sequence. Repertoire clonality was estimated as the Gini-Simpson index, which was computed with the R package tcR. Student's t test was used to compare Gini indices, and Pearson correlation was used to assess associations with tumor size change. TCRdb holds this immuneACCESS table with in-frame rearrangements only. Some clones are missing; in checked studies, unresolved V genes explain under half, and the rest has no known cause. The V and J calls and clone size come from that table; D and trimming were worked out from the DNA. This sample gives roughly 25,000 clones in total; 27% of them show up just once. The top ten clonotypes cover about a sixth of the sample.

V trim: 4 bases; J trim: 4 bases; unmatched bases: 6. From the germline V gene, CDR1 is SGHVS and CDR2 is FNYEAQ. The CDR3, from cysteine to phenylalanine, totals 15 residues. The retained sequence is limited to the CDR3, 45 bases, with the frame set at the first base. A few counts support this clone. Its antigen has not been determined. No much larger clonotype is one base removed from it; base qualities were not supplied. The chain uses TRBV7-6 and TRBJ2-7, with TRBD2 identical over 11 junction bases. This receptor was identified in a person between 35 and 79 years old with oral cavity squamous cell carcinoma. Sequenced here: tumor tissue, sampled after nivolumab (anti-PD-1) treatment. The base sequence is TGTGCCAGCAGCTCTATAGCGGGGGGGCAATACGAGCAGTACTTC. This encodes CASSSIAGGQYEQYF.